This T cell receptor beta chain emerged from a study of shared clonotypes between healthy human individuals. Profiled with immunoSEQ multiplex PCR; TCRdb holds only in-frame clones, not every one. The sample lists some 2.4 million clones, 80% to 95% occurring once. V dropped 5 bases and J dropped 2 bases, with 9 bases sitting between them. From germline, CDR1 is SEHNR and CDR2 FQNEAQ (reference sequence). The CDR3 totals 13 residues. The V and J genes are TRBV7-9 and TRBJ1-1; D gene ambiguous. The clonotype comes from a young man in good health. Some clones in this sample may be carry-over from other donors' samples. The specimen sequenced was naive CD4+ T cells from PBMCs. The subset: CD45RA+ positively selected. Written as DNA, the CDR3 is TGTGCCAGCAGCCCTCGGTTTAACACTGAAGCTTTCTTT. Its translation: CASSPRFNTEAFF. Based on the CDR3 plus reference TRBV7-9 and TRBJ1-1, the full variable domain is DTGVSQNPRHKITKRGQNVTFRCDPISEHNRLYWYRQTLGQGPEFLTYFQNEAQLEKSRLLSDRFSAERPKGSFSTLEIQRTEQGDSAMYLCASSPRFNTEAFFGQGTRLTVV.